The sequence of this T cell receptor beta chain was determined in a study of CD8+ T cells in alopecia areata. As for the study in general: Recipient mice, roughly 7-10-week-old female C3H/HeJ animals, received skin from roughly 6-12-month-old C3H/HeJ graft donors with spontaneous alopecia.

The CDR3 sequence is 15 residues long. Germline V gene sequence: CDR1 NSQYPW, CDR2 LRSPGD (reference sequence). The junction had 3 bases not matched to a gene; V was cut back by 0 bases and J by 3 bases. Extracted from the samples, RNA was reverse transcribed into cDNA to serve as the sequencing template. This table comes from immunoSEQ multiplex PCR, and its TCRdb copy is limited to in-frame clones, with some not included. The sample is made up of under 20,000 clones, none counted only once. Cell sorting was performed on pooled cutaneous lymph node cells with CD4, CD8alpha, NKG2D, NKG2ACE and other markers. This clone was seen only a few times. Germline and genes: mouse. Read data end 4 residues before the CDR3 end; the end is taken from the germline J gene.

The chain couples TRBV1 to TRBJ1-2; 8 nucleotides line up with TRBD1. The sequencing sample was made of CD8+ T cells sorted from a lymph node. The TCR originated in a C3H/HeJ mouse with alopecia areata. Mice of this strain are of MHC haplotype H2-k. Incomplete CDR3 DNA: TGCACCTGCAGTGCAGATGTGGACAGGGACTCC. Residues: CTCSADVDRDS. The whole CDR3 is CTCSADVDRDSDYTF.